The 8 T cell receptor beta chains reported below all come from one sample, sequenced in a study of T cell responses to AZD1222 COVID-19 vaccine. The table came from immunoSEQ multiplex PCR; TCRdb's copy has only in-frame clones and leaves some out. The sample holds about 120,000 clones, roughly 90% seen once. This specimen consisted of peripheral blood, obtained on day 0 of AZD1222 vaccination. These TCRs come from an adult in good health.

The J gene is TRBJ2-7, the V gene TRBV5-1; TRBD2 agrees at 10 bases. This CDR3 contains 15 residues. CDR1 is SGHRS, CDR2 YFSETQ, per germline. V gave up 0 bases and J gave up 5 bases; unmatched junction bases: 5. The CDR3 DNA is TGCGCCAGCAGCTTGGCGGCTAGCGGGAGTGACGAGCAGTACTTC. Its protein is CASSLAASGSDEQYF.

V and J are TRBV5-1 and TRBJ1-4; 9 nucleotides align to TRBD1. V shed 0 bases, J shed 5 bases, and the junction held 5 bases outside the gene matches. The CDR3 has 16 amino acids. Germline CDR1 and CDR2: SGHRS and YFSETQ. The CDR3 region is CASSLGQGDHNEKLFF. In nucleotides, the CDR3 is TGCGCCAGCAGCTTGGGACAGGGGGACCACAATGAAAAACTGTTTTTT.

The CDR3 DNA reads as TGTGCCAGTAGTGCCTCGGGAGGCCTATTCTACAATGAGCAGTTCTTC. The encoded protein is CASSASGGLFYNEQFF. V usage is TRBV19 and J usage is TRBJ2-1, with 7 bases lining up with TRBD2. V trimming: 5 bases; J trimming: 3 bases; junction bases outside the gene matches: 10. This CDR3 has 16 residues. CDR1 is LNHDA, CDR2 SQIVND, per germline (reference sequence). The complete variable domain, with remaining parts taken from reference TRBV19 and TRBJ2-1, reads DGGITQSPKYLFRKEGQNVTLSCEQNLNHDAMYWYRQDPGQGLRLIYYSQIVNDFQKGDIAEGYSVSREKKESFPLTVTSAQKNPTAFYLCASSASGGLFYNEQFFGPGTRLTVL.

The CDR3 here is CASSRTITGTGNEQYF. The CDR3, as DNA: TGCGCCAGCAGCCGGACCATAACCGGGACAGGGAATGAGCAGTACTTC. This chain joins TRBV4-1 and TRBJ2-7; 9 bases agree with TRBD1. This CDR3 comprises 16 residues. Losses at the gene ends were 4 bases for V and 7 bases for J; bases not matched to a gene: 14. Germline V gene lookup returns CDR1 MGHRA and CDR2 YSYEKL.

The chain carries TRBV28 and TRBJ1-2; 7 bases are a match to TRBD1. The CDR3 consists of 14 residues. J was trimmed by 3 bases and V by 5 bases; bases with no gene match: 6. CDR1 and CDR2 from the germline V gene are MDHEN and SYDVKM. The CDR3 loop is CASSLGQAYYGYTF. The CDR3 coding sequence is TGTGCCAGCAGTCTAGGACAGGCTTACTATGGCTACACCTTC.

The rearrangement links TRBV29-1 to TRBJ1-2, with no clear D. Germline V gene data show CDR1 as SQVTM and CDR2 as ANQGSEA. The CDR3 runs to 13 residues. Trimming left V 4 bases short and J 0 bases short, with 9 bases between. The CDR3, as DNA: TGCAGCGTTGTAGGGAGTGCTAACTATGGCTACACCTTC. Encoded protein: CSVVGSANYGYTF.

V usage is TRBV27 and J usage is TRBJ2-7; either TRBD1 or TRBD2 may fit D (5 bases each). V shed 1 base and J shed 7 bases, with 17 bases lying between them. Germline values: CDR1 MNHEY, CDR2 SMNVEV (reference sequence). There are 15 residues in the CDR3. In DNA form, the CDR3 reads TGTGCCAGCAGTTTATGGGGGACCCAAAGGAAAGAGCAGTACTTC. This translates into CASSLWGTQRKEQYF.

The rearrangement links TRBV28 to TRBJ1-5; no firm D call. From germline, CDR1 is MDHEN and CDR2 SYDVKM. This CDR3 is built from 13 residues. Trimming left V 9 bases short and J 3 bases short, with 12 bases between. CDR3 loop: CASGPTYNQPQHF. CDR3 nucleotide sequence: TGTGCCAGTGGTCCCACCTACAATCAGCCCCAGCATTTT.